The 27 T cell receptor beta chains below come from one sample, sequenced in a study of cytomegalovirus exposure and HLA in healthy donors. In the PCR, 60 Vbeta and 13 Jbeta primers were used. Sequencing was performed with immunoSEQ multiplex PCR; in TCRdb, only in-frame clones are kept and a portion is missing. The top ten clones hold less than 8.5% of a sample with under 250,000 clones, 80% to 85% of them seen once. The sequenced sample was PBMCs. These receptors were obtained from a woman aged 60-70 years in good health and CMV-seropositive.

The V gene is TRBV2, the J gene TRBJ2-1; D unclear. The CDR3 consists of 11 residues. In germline, CDR1 is SNHLY, CDR2 FYNNEI. Trimming removed 7 bases at V and 9 bases at J, with 10 bases between. Here the CDR3 DNA reads TGTGCCAGCACCTTTCGTGTTGAGCAGTTCTTC. Protein product: CASTFRVEQFF.

The V gene is TRBV18, the J gene TRBJ1-2; D ambiguous. Trimming shortened V by 3 bases and J by 4 bases, and 15 bases separated the two germline ends. The CDR3 has 15 amino acids. Germline V CDR1 and CDR2: KGHSH, LQKENI. The CDR3 bases are TGTGCCAGCTCACCGGTTTTTTACGAGAGCTATGGCTACACCTTC. This translates into CASSPVFYESYGYTF.

This clone was seen a few times. V and J are TRBV29-1 and TRBJ2-7, with D possibly being TRBD2 (7 bases). This CDR3 has 16 amino acids. CDR1 is SQVTM and CDR2 is ANQGSEA in the germline V gene. The V end lost 1 base, the J end lost 4 bases, and 20 bases lay between the germline ends. The CDR3 is CSVEAKGGWRGYEQYF. As DNA, the CDR3 is TGCAGCGTTGAAGCCAAGGGGGGGTGGCGGGGATACGAGCAGTACTTC.

V is TRBV7-9 and J is TRBJ1-1; D is unresolved. The germline CDR1 and CDR2 sequences are SEHNR and FQNEAQ (reference sequence). V was clipped by 8 bases and J by 4 bases, with 17 bases between them. This CDR3 is 14 amino acids long. The CDR3 reads CASDLKTGPTEAFF. CDR3 sequence (DNA): TGTGCCAGCGACCTTAAGACGGGTCCCACTGAAGCTTTCTTT.

The rearrangement links TRBV5-1 to TRBJ1-1; D perhaps matches TRBD1 (5 bases). V lost 4 bases and J 2 bases, leaving 12 bases between the germline ends. Per germline, CDR1 SGHRS and CDR2 YFSETQ. The CDR3 extends over 14 amino acids. In nucleotides, the CDR3 is TGCGCCAGCAGCCTACGCTGGGGCAACACTGAAGCTTTCTTT. It translates to CASSLRWGNTEAFF. Based on the CDR3 plus reference TRBV5-1 and TRBJ1-1, the full variable domain is KAGVTQTPRYLIKTRGQQVTLSCSPISGHRSVSWYQQTPGQGLQFLFEYFSETQRNKGNFPGRFSGRQFSNSRSEMNVSTLELGDSALYLCASSLRWGNTEAFFGQGTRLTVV.

The V call is TRBV13, the J call TRBJ2-7, with D tentatively TRBD2 (6 bases). CDR1 PRHDT and CDR2 FYEKMQ come from the germline V gene (reference sequence). The CDR3 spans 16 residues. Trimming left V 4 bases short and J 2 bases short, with 18 bases between. DNA of the CDR3: TGTGCCAGCAGCTCACGGGGGAGCGGGCGTCCCTACGAGCAGTACTTC. It is translated as CASSSRGSGRPYEQYF.

A note on this clone: Relative to the germline gene, one junction end is altered; a read error may explain this. The chain combines TRBV7-9 with TRBJ2-7; 8 bases line up with TRBD1. The length of the CDR3 is 15 residues. Germline values: CDR1 SEHNR, CDR2 FQNEAQ (reference sequence). Here the CDR3 DNA reads TGTTCCAGCAGCACCCCGACAGGGGACCCTTACGAGCAGTACTTC. It is translated as CSSSTPTGDPYEQYF.

This clone occurred a few times. The CDR3 region has the DNA TGTGCCAGTAGTATTAGGTTAATTACAGGGGAACATCAGCCCCAGCATTTT. It is translated as CASSIRLITGEHQPQHF. V gene TRBV19 combines with J gene TRBJ1-5, with 7 positions matching TRBD1. Germline V gene lookup returns CDR1 LNHDA and CDR2 SQIVND (reference sequence). There are 17 residues in the CDR3. V shed 3 bases and J 5 bases; nucleotides not matched to a gene: 13.

This chain joins TRBV2 and TRBJ2-1, with TRBD2 matching over 10 bases. Looked up from germline, CDR1 is SNHLY and CDR2 is FYNNEI. Trimming cost V 2 bases and J 3 bases; bases outside gene matches: 1. This CDR3 contains 15 residues. Here the CDR3 reads CASSERLAGYNEQFF. In DNA, the CDR3 is TGTGCCAGCAGTGAAAGACTAGCGGGCTACAATGAGCAGTTCTTC. Together with reference TRBV2 and TRBJ2-1, the CDR3 gives the full variable domain: EPEVTQTPSHQVTQMGQEVILRCVPISNHLYFYWYRQILGQKVEFLVSFYNNEISEKSEIFDDQFSVERPDGSNFTLKIRSTKLEDSAMYFCASSERLAGYNEQFFGPGTRLTVL.

This clone was seen a few times. This chain uses TRBV7-9 with TRBJ2-1; D gene uncertain. V shed 5 bases and J shed 7 bases, with 9 bases lying between them. CDR1 and CDR2 (germline): SEHNR, FQNEAQ (reference sequence). The CDR3 loop spans 12 amino acids. CDR3 residues: CASSLTHNEQFF. The CDR3 DNA reads TGTGCCAGCAGCCTGACACATAATGAGCAGTTCTTC.

The chain is built from TRBV5-5 and TRBJ1-2; D not resolved. This CDR3 has 14 residues. The V gene lost 7 bases and the J gene lost 2 bases, with 15 bases spanning the gap. Germline V CDR1 and CDR2: SGHKS, YYEKEE (reference sequence). The CDR3 DNA reads TGTGCCAGCGCTCTGCCGGGTCTGAACTATGGCTACACCTTC. It yields the protein CASALPGLNYGYTF.

The chain is built from TRBV19 and TRBJ2-7, with D perhaps matching TRBD2 (5 bases). V lost 3 bases to trimming and J lost 2 bases, with 14 bases between them. The V gene's germline CDR1 is LNHDA and CDR2 SQIVND (reference sequence). The CDR3 is 15 residues long. The chain's CDR3 is CASSIGSLGPYEQYF. In DNA form, the CDR3 reads TGTGCCAGTAGTATTGGGAGTCTTGGCCCCTACGAGCAGTACTTC.

This chain links TRBV9 with TRBJ2-2; 12 bases line up with TRBD2. Per germline, CDR1 SGDLS and CDR2 YYNGEE. CDR3 size: 15 residues. The V segment lost 3 bases and the J segment 4 bases; nucleotides outside the gene matches: 1. DNA of the CDR3: TGTGCCAGCAGCGAACTAGCGGGAGGCACCGGGGAGCTGTTTTTT. It specifies CASSELAGGTGELFF.

This chain connects TRBV19 to TRBJ2-7, with D hard to call. Trimming pared 6 bases from V and 2 bases from J, leaving 8 bases between. CDR1 LNHDA and CDR2 SQIVND come from the germline V gene (reference sequence). CDR3 length equals 12 residues. The CDR3 region has the DNA TGTGCCAGTAGGAGCCTCACCTACGAGCAGTACTTC. The encoded protein is CASRSLTYEQYF. The complete variable domain, with remaining parts taken from reference TRBV19 and TRBJ2-7, reads DGGITQSPKYLFRKEGQNVTLSCEQNLNHDAMYWYRQDPGQGLRLIYYSQIVNDFQKGDIAEGYSVSREKKESFPLTVTSAQKNPTAFYLCASRSLTYEQYFGPGTRLTVT.

The V and J genes are TRBV30 and TRBJ2-6; tentative D call: TRBD1 (6 bases). The CDR3 extends over 18 amino acids. Germline loops: CDR1 GTSNPN, CDR2 SVGIG (reference sequence). V was clipped by 1 base and J by 0 bases, with 16 bases between them. CDR3 protein: CAWSARRGPFSGANVLTF. Written as DNA, the CDR3 is TGTGCCTGGAGTGCCCGCAGGGGCCCGTTCTCTGGGGCCAACGTCCTGACTTTC.

The chain joins TRBV30 to TRBJ2-2; 11 nucleotides line up with TRBD2. The V gene's germline CDR1 is GTSNPN and CDR2 SVGIG (reference sequence). This CDR3 is built from 15 residues. V shed 7 bases and J 6 bases; nucleotides not matched to a gene: 10. The CDR3 loop reads CASKVTSGSAGELFF. The CDR3 nucleotides are TGTGCCTCCAAGGTTACTAGCGGGAGTGCCGGGGAGCTGTTTTTT.

The chain recombines TRBV7-3 with TRBJ2-1, with 10 bases identical to TRBD2. V was pared by 5 bases and J by 9 bases, with 10 bases of the junction left unmatched. The V gene's germline CDR1 is SGHTA and CDR2 FQGTGA. The CDR3 has 15 residues. CDR3: CASSPSASGRLEQFF. Written as DNA, the CDR3 is TGTGCCAGCAGCCCCTCGGCTAGCGGGAGACTTGAGCAGTTCTTC.

In this sample, this clone turned up once. The chain combines TRBV5-6 with TRBJ2-7, with 9 bases aligning to TRBD2. V gave up 5 bases and J gave up 0 bases; unmatched junction bases: 3. The CDR3 has 14 residues. Per germline, CDR1 SGHDT and CDR2 YYEEEE. This CDR3 is CASRYSGGSYEQYF. CDR3 bases: TGTGCCAGCAGGTATAGCGGGGGCTCCTACGAGCAGTACTTC.

The gene calls are TRBV27 and TRBJ2-3; possible D gene TRBD2, 5 bases. In germline, CDR1 is MNHEY, CDR2 SMNVEV (reference sequence). The CDR3 has 15 residues. V was pared by 5 bases and J by 1 base, with 13 bases between. The CDR3 nucleotides are TGTGCCAGCAGTGAAGCGGAGAGGGGCACAGATACGCAGTATTTT. This sequence encodes CASSEAERGTDTQYF.

This rearrangement joins TRBV5-4 to TRBJ2-2, with 13 bases aligning to TRBD2. Trimming removed 3 bases from V and 7 bases from J; junction bases left unmatched: 6. The CDR3 sequence is 16 residues long. Germline values: CDR1 SGHNT, CDR2 YYREEE (reference sequence). The CDR3 DNA reads as TGTGCCAGCAGCTCAGGACTAGCGGGAGTTAACGGGGAGCTGTTTTTT. Its translation is CASSSGLAGVNGELFF.

The gene calls are TRBV4-1 and TRBJ2-7; 8 positions match TRBD2. The ends lost 4 bases at V and 3 bases at J; junction bases unmatched: 8. From germline, CDR1 is MGHRA and CDR2 YSYEKL. The CDR3 runs to 15 residues. CDR3 region: CASSPSGGEFYEQYF. The CDR3 region has the DNA TGCGCCAGCAGCCCCTCCGGGGGGGAGTTCTACGAGCAGTACTTC.

The rearrangement uses TRBV5-1 and TRBJ1-4, with a tentative D call TRBD1 (5 bases). Germline lookup yields CDR1 SGHRS and CDR2 YFSETQ. Trimming pared 0 bases from V and 8 bases from J, leaving 14 bases between. CDR3 length equals 15 residues. Written as DNA, the CDR3 is TGCGCCAGCAGCTTGGATTGGGGCAGCAAGGAAAAACTGTTTTTT. Translation gives CASSLDWGSKEKLFF.

The rearrangement links TRBV7-6 to TRBJ2-1, with D uncertain. The CDR3 has 14 residues. Per the germline V gene, CDR1 is SGHVS and CDR2 is FNYEAQ. The V end was cut by 4 bases, the J end by 12 bases, with 19 bases between. CDR3 region: CASSSPSLGLVQFF. CDR3 nucleotide sequence: TGTGCCAGCAGCTCCCCGAGTTTGGGCCTTGTGCAGTTCTTC. The complete variable domain, with remaining parts taken from reference TRBV7-6 and TRBJ2-1, reads GAGVSQSPRYKVTKRGQDVALRCDPISGHVSLYWYRQALGQGPEFLTYFNYEAQQDKSGLPNDRFSAERPEGSISTLTIQRTEQRDSAMYRCASSSPSLGLVQFFGPGTRLTVL.

The chain couples TRBV6-1 to TRBJ2-1; 13 positions agree with TRBD2. Germline V CDR1 and CDR2: MNHNS, SASEGT. The V segment lost 4 bases and the J segment 2 bases; nucleotides outside the gene matches: 5. This CDR3 comprises 17 residues. The CDR3 loop is CASSVLTSGRTYNEQFF. Here the CDR3 DNA reads TGTGCCAGCAGTGTGCTGACTAGCGGGAGGACCTACAATGAGCAGTTCTTC.

V usage is TRBV4-1 and J usage is TRBJ2-1, with 9 bases lining up with TRBD2. The V gene end was trimmed by 3 bases and the J gene end by 7 bases; junction bases not matched to a gene: 13. The CDR3 extends over 17 amino acids. Looked up from germline, CDR1 is MGHRA and CDR2 is YSYEKL. CDR3: CASSHLILAGDKNEQFF. In DNA form, the CDR3 reads TGCGCCAGCAGCCACCTAATATTAGCGGGAGACAAGAATGAGCAGTTCTTC.

The CDR3 nucleotides read TGTGCCAGCAGCTTAGGTAGTAAAGGGGAGCTGTTTTTT. It yields the protein CASSLGSKGELFF. The chain links TRBV11-3 to TRBJ2-2; D is ambiguous. V lost 1 base and J lost 8, with 8 bases in between. Germline CDR1 and CDR2: SGHNT and YENEEA. The CDR3 runs 13 residues. Combining the CDR3 with reference TRBV11-3 and TRBJ2-2 gives the whole variable domain EAGVVQSPRYKIIEKKQPVAFWCNPISGHNTLYWYLQNLGQGPELLIRYENEEAVDDSQLPKDRFSAERLKGVDSTLKIQPAELGDSAVYLCASSLGSKGELFFGEGSRLTVL.

This clone has more than one count but fewer than ten. The rearrangement uses TRBV15 and TRBJ1-1; TRBD1 matches 7 bases. Germline values: CDR1 LNHNV, CDR2 YYDKDF (reference sequence). CDR3 size: 15 residues. V shed 0 bases, J shed 1 base, and the junction held 2 bases outside the gene matches. Here the CDR3 reads CATSREKGANTEAFF. CDR3 bases: TGTGCCACCAGCAGAGAAAAGGGGGCGAACACTGAAGCTTTCTTT.